The next 19 T cell receptor beta chains were all read from a single sample in a study of CD8 T cells in Susac syndrome. The RNA, about 0.45 to 1 ug, was put through reverse transcription using random hexamers. TCRdb fed the immunoSEQ multiplex PCR reads into MiXCR, producing one record per CDR3 protein. This table holds roughly 50,000 distinct CDR3 sequences, about 92% found once. Sequenced input: CD8+ T cells from PBMCs. These TCRs come from a human donor in good health.

The rearrangement links TRBV4-1 to TRBJ2-5; TRBD2 is a possible D gene (5 bases). V lost 0 bases, J lost 5 bases, and 13 bases lay in between. CDR1 and CDR2 (germline): MGHRA, YSYEKL. The CDR3 extends over 15 amino acids. The CDR3 sequence: CASSQEPSRGETQYF. The CDR3 nucleotides are TGCGCCAGCAGCCAAGAGCCTAGCAGAGGGGAGACCCAGTACTTC.

This rearrangement joins TRBV19 to TRBJ2-7; unclear D gene. Per germline, CDR1 LNHDA and CDR2 SQIVND (reference sequence). The V and J ends lost 1 base and 3 bases respectively, with 10 bases between them. The CDR3 consists of 14 residues. The CDR3 region is CASSIVADFYEQYF. In DNA, the CDR3 is TGTGCCAGTAGTATAGTTGCCGATTTCTACGAGCAGTACTTC.

This clonotype appeared a single time. The chain is built from TRBV7-9 and TRBJ1-3; D remains unclear. Trimming pared 5 bases from V and 8 bases from J, leaving 16 bases between. The CDR3 spans 14 residues. CDR1 and CDR2 from the germline V gene are SEHNR and FQNEAQ (reference sequence). CDR3 bases: TGTGCCAGCAGCACCGTCCCCGATTGGGACACCATATATTTT. Its protein is CASSTVPDWDTIYF.

Worth noting for this clonotype: Since no conserved phenylalanine or tryptophan closes the CDR3, a read error is the likely cause. V is TRBV7-6 and J is TRBJ2-3; TRBD2 might be the D (5 bases). The CDR3 loop spans 14 amino acids. The V gene lost 5 bases and the J gene lost 0 bases, with 9 bases spanning the gap. Germline V gene data show CDR1 as SGHVS and CDR2 as FNYEAQ. Here the CDR3 DNA reads TGTGCCAGCAGCGGGCGGACTAGCACAGATACGCAGTATTCT. Its translation: CASSGRTSTDTQYS.

The rearrangement uses TRBV18 and TRBJ2-3, with D uncertain. From germline, CDR1 is KGHSH and CDR2 LQKENI. V lost 1 base and J lost 0, with 8 bases in between. The CDR3 spans 15 residues. The CDR3 coding sequence is TGTGCCAGCTCACCACAGGGTGCTAGCACAGATACGCAGTATTTT. This encodes CASSPQGASTDTQYF.

The chain is built from TRBV27 and TRBJ2-1; D remains unclear. Trimming removed 3 bases at V and 5 bases at J, with 8 bases between. The CDR3 covers 13 residues. Per the germline V gene, CDR1 is MNHEY and CDR2 is SMNVEV (reference sequence). CDR3 DNA: TGTGCCAGCAGTTTCGGGCCAGACAATGAGCAGTTCTTC. It specifies CASSFGPDNEQFF.

This rearrangement joins TRBV10-3 to TRBJ2-1; 9 bases are shared with TRBD2. This CDR3 comprises 17 residues. The trim removed 0 bases at V and 5 bases at J, leaving 8 bases unmatched. The germline gives CDR1 ENHRY, CDR2 SYGVKD. The CDR3 is CAISESGGLAGNNEQFF. For the CDR3, the DNA is TGTGCCATCAGTGAGTCAGGGGGGCTAGCGGGGAACAATGAGCAGTTCTTC.

The CDR3 region is CASRPVDSVFSHEQYF. The CDR3 coding sequence is TGTGCCAGCAGGCCTGTAGACAGTGTGTTTTCCCACGAGCAGTACTTC. The V and J genes are TRBV6-6 and TRBJ2-7; perhaps TRBD1 as D (5 bases). CDR3 size: 16 residues. Trimming took 6 bases from V and 5 from J, leaving 23 bases between them. Germline lookup yields CDR1 MNHNY and CDR2 SVGAGI (reference sequence).

The rearrangement uses TRBV7-9 and TRBJ2-3; 8 bases are a match to TRBD1. Per germline, CDR1 SEHNR and CDR2 FQNEAQ (reference sequence). Trimming took 4 bases from V and 0 from J; bases not matched to a gene: 12. The length of the CDR3 is 18 residues. The CDR3 here is CASSSPAGGESSTDTQYF. CDR3 nucleotides: TGTGCCAGCAGCTCCCCCGCAGGGGGCGAGTCTAGCACAGATACGCAGTATTTT.

The rearrangement joins TRBV4-2 to TRBJ2-7; 8 nucleotides match TRBD1. V gave up 0 bases and J gave up 3 bases; unmatched junction bases: 7. CDR3 size: 16 residues. CDR1 is LGHNA and CDR2 is YNFKEQ in the germline V gene. CDR3 nucleotides: TGTGCCAGCAGCCAAGAGACAGGGGAAGGATACTACGAGCAGTACTTC. Translated: CASSQETGEGYYEQYF.

The sample holds one count of this clonotype. This rearrangement joins TRBV10-1 to TRBJ1-1; TRBD1 matches 7 bases. Germline-derived CDR1 and CDR2 are WNHNN and SYGVQD (reference sequence). The CDR3 has 14 amino acids. V dropped 7 bases and J dropped 1; count of bases not matched to a gene: 6. The CDR3 nucleotides read TGCGCCAGCAAGTCCGGACAGGCGAACACTGAAGCTTTCTTT. Translated, it gives CASKSGQANTEAFF.

The chain links TRBV25-1 to TRBJ1-2; 9 nucleotides line up with TRBD1. This CDR3 spans 14 amino acids. The V gene's germline CDR1 is MGHDK and CDR2 SYGVNS. Trimming took 3 bases from V and 8 from J; bases not matched to a gene: 7. This chain's CDR3 is CASSDPGTGYGYTF. The DNA of the CDR3 is TGTGCCAGCAGTGATCCCGGGACAGGGTACGGCTACACCTTC.

The chain recombines TRBV29-1 with TRBJ2-4; D is unclear. The length of the CDR3 is 9 residues. The V and J ends lost 5 bases and 8 bases respectively, with 4 bases between them. Per the germline V gene, CDR1 is SQVTM and CDR2 is ANQGSEA. For the CDR3, the DNA is TGCAGCGTTAGAGACATTCAGTACTTC. Residues: CSVRDIQYF.

V is TRBV4-1 and J is TRBJ2-3; 8 bases line up with TRBD2. Trimming at V came to 1 base and at J to 2 bases, leaving 2 bases not matched to a gene. The length of the CDR3 is 15 residues. Per germline, CDR1 MGHRA and CDR2 YSYEKL. CDR3 sequence (DNA): TGCGCCAGCAGCCAAGGGACTAGCTTCACAGATACGCAGTATTTT. Translated: CASSQGTSFTDTQYF.

The V and J genes are TRBV5-1 and TRBJ2-7; 8 nucleotides align to TRBD2. V lost 4 bases and J lost 1; bases outside the gene matches: 4. The CDR3 spans 14 residues. The germline V gene encodes CDR1 SGHRS and CDR2 YFSETQ. CDR3: CASSPGRVSYEQYF. The DNA for the CDR3 is TGCGCCAGCAGCCCCGGGAGGGTGTCCTACGAGCAGTACTTC.

The chain employs TRBV4-1 and TRBJ2-7, with 10 bases fitting TRBD1. V was clipped by 4 bases and J by 3 bases; unmatched bases: 3. This CDR3 is 14 amino acids long. CDR1 MGHRA and CDR2 YSYEKL come from the germline V gene. The CDR3 coding sequence is TGCGCCAGCAGCCCCTGGGACAGGGGCTACGAGCAGTACTTC. Protein product: CASSPWDRGYEQYF.

The V and J genes are TRBV6-5 and TRBJ1-1; the match to TRBD1 covers 9 bases. CDR1 and CDR2 (germline): MNHEY, SVGAGI. J gave up 3 bases and V 7 bases, and 9 bases lay outside the gene matches. The CDR3 spans 15 residues. As DNA, the CDR3 is TGTGCCAGCATCTTACAGGGGGCGCGAGACACTGAAGCTTTCTTT. The encoded protein is CASILQGARDTEAFF.

The chain is built from TRBV5-6 and TRBJ1-2, with 7 bases matching TRBD1. Germline V CDR1 and CDR2: SGHDT, YYEEEE. The CDR3 is 15 residues long. J gave up 5 bases and V 4 bases, and 11 bases lay outside the gene matches. The CDR3 spells CASSGGQATFYGYTF. The CDR3 DNA is TGTGCCAGCAGCGGAGGACAGGCCACCTTTTATGGCTACACCTTC.

The chain has TRBV7-9 and TRBJ2-5; D remains ambiguous. Germline-derived CDR1 and CDR2 are SEHNR and FQNEAQ (reference sequence). With 5 bases removed from V and 6 bases from J, the gap between germline ends came to 16 bases. The CDR3 length is 14 residues. The CDR3 spells CASSPDLGSKTQYF. Written as DNA, the CDR3 is TGTGCCAGCAGCCCAGATCTAGGTTCCAAGACCCAGTACTTC.